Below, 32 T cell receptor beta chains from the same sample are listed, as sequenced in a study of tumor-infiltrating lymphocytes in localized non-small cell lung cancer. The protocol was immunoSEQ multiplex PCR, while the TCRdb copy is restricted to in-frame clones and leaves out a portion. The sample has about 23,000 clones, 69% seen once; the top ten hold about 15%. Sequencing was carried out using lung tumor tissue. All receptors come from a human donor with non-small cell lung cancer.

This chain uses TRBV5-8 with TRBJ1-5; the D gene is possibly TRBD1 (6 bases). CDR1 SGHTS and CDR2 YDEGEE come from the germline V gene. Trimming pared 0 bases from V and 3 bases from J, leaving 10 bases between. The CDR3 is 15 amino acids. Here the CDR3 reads CASSLGRGVNQPQHF. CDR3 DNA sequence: TGTGCCAGCAGCTTGGGCAGGGGAGTCAATCAGCCCCAGCATTTT.

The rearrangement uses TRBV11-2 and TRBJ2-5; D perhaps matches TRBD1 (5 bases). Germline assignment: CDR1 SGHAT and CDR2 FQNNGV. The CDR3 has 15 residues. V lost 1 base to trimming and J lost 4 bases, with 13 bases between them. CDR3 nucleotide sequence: TGTGCCAGCAGCTTAGGTGGACAACGGGTAGAGACCCAGTACTTC. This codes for CASSLGGQRVETQYF.

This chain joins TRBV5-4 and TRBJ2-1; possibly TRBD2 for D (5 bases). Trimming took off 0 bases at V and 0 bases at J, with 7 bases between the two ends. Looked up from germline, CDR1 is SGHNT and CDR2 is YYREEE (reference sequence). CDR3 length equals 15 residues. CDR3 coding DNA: TGTGCCAGCAGCTTGGACGGACTCTCCTACAATGAGCAGTTCTTC. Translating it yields CASSLDGLSYNEQFF.

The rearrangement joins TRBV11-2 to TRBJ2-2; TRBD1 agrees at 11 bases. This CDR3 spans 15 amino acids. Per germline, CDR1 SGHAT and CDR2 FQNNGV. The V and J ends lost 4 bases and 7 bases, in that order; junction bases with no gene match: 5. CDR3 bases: TGTGCCAGCAGCTACCGGACAGGGGGCAGCGGGGAGCTGTTTTTT. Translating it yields CASSYRTGGSGELFF.

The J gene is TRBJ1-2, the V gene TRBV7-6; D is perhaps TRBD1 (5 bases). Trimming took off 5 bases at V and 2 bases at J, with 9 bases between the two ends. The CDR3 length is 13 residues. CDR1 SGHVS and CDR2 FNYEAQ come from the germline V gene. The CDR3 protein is CASSLGGNYGYTF. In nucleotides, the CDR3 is TGTGCCAGCAGCCTCGGGGGAAACTATGGCTACACCTTC.

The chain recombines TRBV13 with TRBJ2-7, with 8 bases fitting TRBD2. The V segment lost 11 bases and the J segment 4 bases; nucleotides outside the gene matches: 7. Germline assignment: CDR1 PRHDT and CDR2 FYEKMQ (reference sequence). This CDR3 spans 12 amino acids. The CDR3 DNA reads TGTGCCTCCCGCCGGGGGGGGTACGAGCAGTACTTC. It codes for CASRRGGYEQYF.

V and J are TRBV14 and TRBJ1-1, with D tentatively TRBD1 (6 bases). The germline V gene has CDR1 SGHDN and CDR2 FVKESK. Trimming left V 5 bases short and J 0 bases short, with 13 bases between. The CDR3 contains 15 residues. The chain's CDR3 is CASSSHTGLNTEAFF. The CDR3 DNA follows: TGTGCCAGCAGCTCCCACACAGGGCTGAACACTGAAGCTTTCTTT.

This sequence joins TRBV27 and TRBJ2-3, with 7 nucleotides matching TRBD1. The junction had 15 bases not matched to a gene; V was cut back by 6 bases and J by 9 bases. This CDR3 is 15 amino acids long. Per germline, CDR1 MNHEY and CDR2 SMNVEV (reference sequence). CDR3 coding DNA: TGTGCCAGCAGACGGACAGGCCGGTATGGGGAGACGCAGTATTTT. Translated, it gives CASRRTGRYGETQYF.

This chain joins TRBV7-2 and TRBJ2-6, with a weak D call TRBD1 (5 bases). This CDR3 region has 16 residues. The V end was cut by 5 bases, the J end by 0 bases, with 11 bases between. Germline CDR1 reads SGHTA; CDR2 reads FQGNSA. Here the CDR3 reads CASSTLDSSGANVLTF. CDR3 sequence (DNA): TGTGCCAGCAGCACATTAGACAGCTCTGGGGCCAACGTCCTGACTTTC.

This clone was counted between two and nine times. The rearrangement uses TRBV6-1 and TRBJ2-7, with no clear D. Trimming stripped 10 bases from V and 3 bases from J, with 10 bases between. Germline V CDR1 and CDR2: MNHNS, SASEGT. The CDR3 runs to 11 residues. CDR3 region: CATRTVYEQYF. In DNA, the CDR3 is TGTGCCACTCGGACGGTCTACGAGCAGTACTTC.

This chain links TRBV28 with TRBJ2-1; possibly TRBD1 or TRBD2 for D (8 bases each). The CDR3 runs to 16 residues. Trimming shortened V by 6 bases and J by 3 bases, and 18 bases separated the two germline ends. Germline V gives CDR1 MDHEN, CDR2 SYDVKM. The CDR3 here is CASRPHSGTGYNEQFF. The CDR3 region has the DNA TGTGCCAGCAGACCTCATAGCGGGACAGGCTACAATGAGCAGTTCTTC.

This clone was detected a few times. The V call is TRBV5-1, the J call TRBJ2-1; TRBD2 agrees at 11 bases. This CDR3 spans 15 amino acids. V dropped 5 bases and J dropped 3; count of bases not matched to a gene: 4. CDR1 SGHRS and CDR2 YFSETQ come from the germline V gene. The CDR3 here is CASRNLAGGYNEQFF. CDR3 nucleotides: TGCGCCAGCAGGAATCTAGCGGGAGGCTACAATGAGCAGTTCTTC.

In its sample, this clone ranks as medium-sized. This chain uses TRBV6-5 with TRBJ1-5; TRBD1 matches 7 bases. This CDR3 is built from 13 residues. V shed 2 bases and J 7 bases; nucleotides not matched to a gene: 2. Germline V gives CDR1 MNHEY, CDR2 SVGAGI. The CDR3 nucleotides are TGTGCCAGCAGTTACGGGACAGAACAGCCCCAGCATTTT. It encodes CASSYGTEQPQHF.

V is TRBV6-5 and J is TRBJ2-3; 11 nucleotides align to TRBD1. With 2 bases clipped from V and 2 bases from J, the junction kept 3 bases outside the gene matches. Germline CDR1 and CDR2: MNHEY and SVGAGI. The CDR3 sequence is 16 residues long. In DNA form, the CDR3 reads TGTGCCAGCAGTTACGGGACAGGGGGTTACACAGATACGCAGTATTTT. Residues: CASSYGTGGYTDTQYF.

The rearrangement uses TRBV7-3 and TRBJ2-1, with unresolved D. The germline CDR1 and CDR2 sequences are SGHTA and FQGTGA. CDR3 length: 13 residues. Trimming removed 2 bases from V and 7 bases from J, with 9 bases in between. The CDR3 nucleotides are TGTGCCAGCAGCTTAGGTTCTAGGAATGAGCAGTTCTTC. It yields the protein CASSLGSRNEQFF.

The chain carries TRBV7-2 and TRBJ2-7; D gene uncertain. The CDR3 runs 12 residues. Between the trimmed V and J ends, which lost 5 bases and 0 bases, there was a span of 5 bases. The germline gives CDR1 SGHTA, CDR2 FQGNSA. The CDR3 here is CASSLGSYEQYF. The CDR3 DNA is TGTGCCAGCAGCCTAGGCTCCTACGAGCAGTACTTC.

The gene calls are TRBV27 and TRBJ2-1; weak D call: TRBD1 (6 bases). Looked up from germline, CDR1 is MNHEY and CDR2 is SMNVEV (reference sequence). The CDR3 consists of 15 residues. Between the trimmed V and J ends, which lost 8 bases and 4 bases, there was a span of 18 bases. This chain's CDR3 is CASPVGTKLYNEQFF. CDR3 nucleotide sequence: TGTGCCAGCCCGGTTGGGACAAAGCTTTACAATGAGCAGTTCTTC.

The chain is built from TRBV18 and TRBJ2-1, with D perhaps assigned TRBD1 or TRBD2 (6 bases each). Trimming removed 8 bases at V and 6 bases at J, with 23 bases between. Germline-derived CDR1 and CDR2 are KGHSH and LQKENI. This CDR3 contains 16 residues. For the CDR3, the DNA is TGTGCCAGCCCTACAGGAGGGGGACTTTTGGGCAATGAGCAGTTCTTC. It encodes CASPTGGGLLGNEQFF.

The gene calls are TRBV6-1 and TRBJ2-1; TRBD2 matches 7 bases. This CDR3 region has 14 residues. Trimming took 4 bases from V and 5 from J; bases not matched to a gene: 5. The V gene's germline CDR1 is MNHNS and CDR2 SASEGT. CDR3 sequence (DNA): TGTGCCAGCAGTGGCCGGGACTATAACAATGAGCAGTTCTTC. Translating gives CASSGRDYNNEQFF.

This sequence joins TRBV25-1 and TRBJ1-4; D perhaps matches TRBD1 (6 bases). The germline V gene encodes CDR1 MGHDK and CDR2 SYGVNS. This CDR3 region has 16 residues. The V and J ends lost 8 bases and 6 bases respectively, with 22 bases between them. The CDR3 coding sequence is TGTGCCAGCGGTGGGGGACAATTGGCTAAAGATGAAAAACTGTTTTTT. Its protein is CASGGGQLAKDEKLFF.

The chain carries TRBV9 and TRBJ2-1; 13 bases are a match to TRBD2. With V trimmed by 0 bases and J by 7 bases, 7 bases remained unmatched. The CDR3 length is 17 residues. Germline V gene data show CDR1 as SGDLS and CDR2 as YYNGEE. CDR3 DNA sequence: TGTGCCAGCAGCGTAGGACGGACTAGCGGGAGTATGAATGAGCAGTTCTTC. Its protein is CASSVGRTSGSMNEQFF.

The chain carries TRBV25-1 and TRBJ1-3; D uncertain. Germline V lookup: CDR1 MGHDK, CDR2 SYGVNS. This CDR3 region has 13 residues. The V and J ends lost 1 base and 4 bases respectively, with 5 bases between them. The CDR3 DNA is TGTGCCAGCAGTGAATGGTGGGGAAACACCATATATTTT. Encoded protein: CASSEWWGNTIYF.

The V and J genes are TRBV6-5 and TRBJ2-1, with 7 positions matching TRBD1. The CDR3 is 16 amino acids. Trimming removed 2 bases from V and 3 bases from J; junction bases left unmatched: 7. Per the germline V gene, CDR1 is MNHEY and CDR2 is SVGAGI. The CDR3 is CASSYRQGQYYNEQFF. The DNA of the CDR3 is TGTGCCAGCAGTTACCGACAGGGACAGTACTACAATGAGCAGTTCTTC.

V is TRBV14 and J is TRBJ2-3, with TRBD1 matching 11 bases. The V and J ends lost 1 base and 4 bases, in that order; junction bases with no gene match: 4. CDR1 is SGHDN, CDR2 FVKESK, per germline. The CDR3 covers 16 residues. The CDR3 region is CASSQVGTGGADTQYF. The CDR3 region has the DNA TGTGCCAGCAGCCAAGTGGGGACAGGGGGAGCAGATACGCAGTATTTT.

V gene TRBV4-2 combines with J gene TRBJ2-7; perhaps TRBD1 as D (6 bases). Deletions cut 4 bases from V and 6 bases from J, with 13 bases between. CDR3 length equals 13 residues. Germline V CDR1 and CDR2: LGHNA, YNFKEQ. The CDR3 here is CASSRDARGEQYF. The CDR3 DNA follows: TGTGCCAGCAGCCGGGACGCCAGGGGCGAGCAGTACTTC.

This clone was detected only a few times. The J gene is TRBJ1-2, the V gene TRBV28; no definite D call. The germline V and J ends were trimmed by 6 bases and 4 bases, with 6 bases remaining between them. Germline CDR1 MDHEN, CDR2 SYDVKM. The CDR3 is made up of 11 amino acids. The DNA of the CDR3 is TGTGCCAGCAGCGAGGGCTATGGCTACACCTTC. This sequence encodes CASSEGYGYTF.

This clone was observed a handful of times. The CDR3: CASSPLPGTGSYEQYF. CDR3 in DNA: TGTGCCAGCAGTCCACTACCCGGGACAGGGTCATACGAGCAGTACTTC. The chain couples TRBV27 to TRBJ2-7; 9 bases match TRBD1. The V segment lost 5 bases and the J segment 4 bases; nucleotides outside the gene matches: 12. CDR3 length: 16 residues. The germline CDR1 and CDR2 sequences are MNHEY and SMNVEV (reference sequence).

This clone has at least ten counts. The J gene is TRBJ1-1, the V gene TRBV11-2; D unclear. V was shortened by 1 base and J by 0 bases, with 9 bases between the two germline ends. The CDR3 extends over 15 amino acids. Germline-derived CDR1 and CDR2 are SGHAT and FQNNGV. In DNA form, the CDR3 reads TGTGCCAGCAGCTTAGGTTGGGAAATGAACACTGAAGCTTTCTTT. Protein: CASSLGWEMNTEAFF.

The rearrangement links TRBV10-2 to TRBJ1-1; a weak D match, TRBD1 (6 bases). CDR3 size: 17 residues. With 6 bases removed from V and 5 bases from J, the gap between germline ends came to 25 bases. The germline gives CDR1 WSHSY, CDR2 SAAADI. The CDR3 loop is CASRGDRWLSRVTEAFF. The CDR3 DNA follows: TGCGCCAGCAGAGGAGACAGGTGGCTCTCGAGGGTAACTGAAGCTTTCTTT.

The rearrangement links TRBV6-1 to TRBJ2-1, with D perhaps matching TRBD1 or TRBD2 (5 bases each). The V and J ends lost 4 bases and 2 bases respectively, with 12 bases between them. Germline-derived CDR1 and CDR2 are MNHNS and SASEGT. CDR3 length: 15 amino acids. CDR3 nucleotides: TGTGCCAGCAGTGCCCGACGGGACCCCTACAATGAGCAGTTCTTC. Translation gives CASSARRDPYNEQFF.

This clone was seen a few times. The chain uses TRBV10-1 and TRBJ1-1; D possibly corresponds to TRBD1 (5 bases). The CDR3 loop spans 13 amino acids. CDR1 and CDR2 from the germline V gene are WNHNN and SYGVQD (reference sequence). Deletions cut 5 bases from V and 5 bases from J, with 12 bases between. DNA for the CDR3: TGCGCCAGCAGTCCAAGGTCAGGGACTGAAGCTTTCTTT. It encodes CASSPRSGTEAFF.

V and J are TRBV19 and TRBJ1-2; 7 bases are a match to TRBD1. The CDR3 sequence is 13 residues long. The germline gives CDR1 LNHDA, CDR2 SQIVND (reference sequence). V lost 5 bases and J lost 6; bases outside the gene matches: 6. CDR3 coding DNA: TGTGCCAGTAGTTTTTCAGGGGGGAATGGCTACACCTTC. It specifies CASSFSGGNGYTF.